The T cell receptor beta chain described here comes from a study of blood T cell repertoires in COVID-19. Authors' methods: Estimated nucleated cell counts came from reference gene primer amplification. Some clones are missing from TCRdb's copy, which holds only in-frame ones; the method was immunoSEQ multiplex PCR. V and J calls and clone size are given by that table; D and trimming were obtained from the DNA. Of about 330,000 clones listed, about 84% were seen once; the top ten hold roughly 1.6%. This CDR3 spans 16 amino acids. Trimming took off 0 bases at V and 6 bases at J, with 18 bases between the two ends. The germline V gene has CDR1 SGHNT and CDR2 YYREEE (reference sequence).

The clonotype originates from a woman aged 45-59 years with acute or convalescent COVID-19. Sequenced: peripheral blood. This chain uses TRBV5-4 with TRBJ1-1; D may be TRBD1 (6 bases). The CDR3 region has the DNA TGTGCCAGCAGCTTGGCCGTCCTACAGGGTCAGGCTGAAGCTTTCTTT. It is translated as CASSLAVLQGQAEAFF.